This T cell receptor beta chain was profiled in a study of cytomegalovirus exposure and HLA in healthy donors. In the study overall: Earlier findings included roughly 100 million unique TCR beta sequences obtained from about 170 million T cells.

These donors, healthy bone marrow donors, were studied. PCR involved 60 Vbeta and 13 Jbeta primers. TCRdb's table, derived via immunoSEQ multiplex PCR, lists solely in-frame clones and lacks some. The sample lists fewer than 150,000 clones, about 78% seen once, with around 1.2% in the top ten. Looked up from germline, CDR1 is MNHNS and CDR2 is SASEGT. This CDR3 has 14 amino acids. V was trimmed by 5 bases and J by 2 bases, leaving 12 bases between them. Whole-study findings and limits: Later on, an analysis tied around 17,000 TCR beta sequences to HLA alleles at 0.05 false discovery rate. In vitro work confirmed that three CMV-associated chains recognize CMV antigens.

In regard to this clone: Its cognate antigen is unknown.

The V and J genes are TRBV6-1 and TRBJ1-1, with TRBD1 as a possible D gene (5 bases). The TCR originated in a man in his fifties in good health and CMV-seronegative. Sequencing was done on a sample of PBMCs. This CDR3 is CASSPGRANTEAFF. The CDR3 DNA is TGTGCCAGCAGTCCTGGCAGGGCTAACACTGAAGCTTTCTTT.